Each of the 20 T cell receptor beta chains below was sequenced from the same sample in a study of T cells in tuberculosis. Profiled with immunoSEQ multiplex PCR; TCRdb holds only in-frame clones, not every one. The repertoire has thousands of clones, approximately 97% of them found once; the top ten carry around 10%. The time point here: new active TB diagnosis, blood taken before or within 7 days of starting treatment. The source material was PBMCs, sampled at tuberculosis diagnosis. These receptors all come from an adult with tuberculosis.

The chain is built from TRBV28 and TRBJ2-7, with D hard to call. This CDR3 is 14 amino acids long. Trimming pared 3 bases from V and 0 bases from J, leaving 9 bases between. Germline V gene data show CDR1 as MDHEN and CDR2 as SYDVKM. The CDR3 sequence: CASSLTGYSYEQYF. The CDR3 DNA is TGTGCCAGCAGTTTGACCGGGTACTCCTACGAGCAGTACTTC.

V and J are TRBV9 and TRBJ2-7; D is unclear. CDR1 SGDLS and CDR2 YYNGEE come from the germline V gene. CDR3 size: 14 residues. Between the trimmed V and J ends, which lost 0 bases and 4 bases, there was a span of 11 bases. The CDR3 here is CASSVDARMYEQYF. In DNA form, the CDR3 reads TGTGCCAGCAGCGTAGATGCGAGGATGTACGAGCAGTACTTC.

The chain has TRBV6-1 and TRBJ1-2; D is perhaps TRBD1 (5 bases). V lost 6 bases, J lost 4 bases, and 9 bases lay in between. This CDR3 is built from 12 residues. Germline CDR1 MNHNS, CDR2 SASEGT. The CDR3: CASRTQGYGYTF. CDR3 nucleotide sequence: TGTGCCAGCAGGACCCAGGGCTATGGCTACACCTTC.

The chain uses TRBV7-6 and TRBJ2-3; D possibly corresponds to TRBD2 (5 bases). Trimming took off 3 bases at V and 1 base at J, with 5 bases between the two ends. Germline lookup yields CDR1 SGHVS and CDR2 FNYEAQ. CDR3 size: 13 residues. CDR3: CASSFGGTDTQYF. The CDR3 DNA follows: TGTGCCAGCAGCTTCGGGGGCACAGATACGCAGTATTTT.

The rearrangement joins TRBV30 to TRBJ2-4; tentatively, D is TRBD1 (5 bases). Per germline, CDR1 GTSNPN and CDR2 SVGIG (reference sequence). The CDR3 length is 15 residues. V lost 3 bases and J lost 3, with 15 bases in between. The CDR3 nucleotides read TGTGCCTGGAGAGTAACAGACAGAAGCAAAAACATTCAGTACTTC. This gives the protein CAWRVTDRSKNIQYF. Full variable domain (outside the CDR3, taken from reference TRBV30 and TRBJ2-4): SQTIHQWPATLVQPVGSPLSLECTVEGTSNPNLYWYRQAAGRGLQLLFYSVGIGQISSEVPQNLSASRPQDRQFILSSKKLLLSDSGFYLCAWRVTDRSKNIQYFGAGTRLSVL.

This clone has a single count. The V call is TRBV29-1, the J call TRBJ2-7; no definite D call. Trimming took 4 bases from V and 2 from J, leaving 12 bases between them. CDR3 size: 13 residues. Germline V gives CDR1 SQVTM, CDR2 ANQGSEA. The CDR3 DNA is TGCAGCGTTGTTACCAGCGCAACCTACGAGCAGTACTTC. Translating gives CSVVTSATYEQYF.

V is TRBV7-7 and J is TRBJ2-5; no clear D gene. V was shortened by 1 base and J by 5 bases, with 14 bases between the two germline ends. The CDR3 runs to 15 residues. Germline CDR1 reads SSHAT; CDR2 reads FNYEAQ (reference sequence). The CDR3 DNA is TGTGCCAGCAGCTTAGATGCGTCCACTTGGGAGACCCAGTACTTC. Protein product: CASSLDASTWETQYF. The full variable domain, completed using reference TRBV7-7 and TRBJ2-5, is GAGVSQSPRYKVTKRGQDVTLRCDPISSHATLYWYQQALGQGPEFLTYFNYEAQPDKSGLPSDRFSAERPEGSISTLTIQRTEQRDSAMYRCASSLDASTWETQYFGPGTRLLVL.

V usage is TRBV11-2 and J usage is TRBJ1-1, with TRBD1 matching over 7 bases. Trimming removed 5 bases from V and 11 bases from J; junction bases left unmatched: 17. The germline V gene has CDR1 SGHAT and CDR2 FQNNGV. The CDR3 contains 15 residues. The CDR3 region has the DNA TGTGCCAGCAGCGAACAAGGACAGGTCCTGAATTGGGCTTTCTTT. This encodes CASSEQGQVLNWAFF.

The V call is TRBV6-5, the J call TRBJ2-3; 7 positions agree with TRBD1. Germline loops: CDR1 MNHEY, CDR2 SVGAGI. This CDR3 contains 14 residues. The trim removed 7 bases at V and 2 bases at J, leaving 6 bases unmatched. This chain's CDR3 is CASTQQGNTDTQYF. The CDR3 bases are TGTGCCAGCACTCAACAGGGGAACACAGATACGCAGTATTTT.

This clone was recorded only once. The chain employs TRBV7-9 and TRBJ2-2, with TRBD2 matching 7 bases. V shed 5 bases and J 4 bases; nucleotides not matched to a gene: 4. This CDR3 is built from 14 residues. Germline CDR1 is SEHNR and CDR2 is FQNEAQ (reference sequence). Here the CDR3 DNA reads TGTGCCAGCAGCCCTAGCGGAAGCACCGGGGAGCTGTTTTTT. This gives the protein CASSPSGSTGELFF.

CDR3 protein: CASSLDGQGDGYTF. In DNA, the CDR3 is TGCGCCAGCAGCCTGGATGGACAGGGTGATGGCTACACCTTC. The J gene is TRBJ1-2, the V gene TRBV5-1; 8 nucleotides match TRBD1. CDR1 and CDR2 (germline): SGHRS, YFSETQ. The length of the CDR3 is 14 residues. V shed 4 bases and J 6 bases; nucleotides not matched to a gene: 8.

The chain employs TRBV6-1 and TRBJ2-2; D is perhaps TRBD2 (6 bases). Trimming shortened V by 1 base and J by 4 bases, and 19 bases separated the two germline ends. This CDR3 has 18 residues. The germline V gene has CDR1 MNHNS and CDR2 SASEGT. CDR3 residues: CASSEGFWGEGGTGELFF. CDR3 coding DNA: TGTGCCAGCAGTGAAGGTTTCTGGGGGGAAGGAGGCACCGGGGAGCTGTTTTTT.

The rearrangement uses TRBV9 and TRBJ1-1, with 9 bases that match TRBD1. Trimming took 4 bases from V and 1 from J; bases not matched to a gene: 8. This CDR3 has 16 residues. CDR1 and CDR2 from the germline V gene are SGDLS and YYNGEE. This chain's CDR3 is CASSPQGAGGNTEAFF. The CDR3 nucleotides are TGTGCCAGCAGCCCACAGGGGGCCGGGGGGAACACTGAAGCTTTCTTT. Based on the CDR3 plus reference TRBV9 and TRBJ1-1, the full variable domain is DSGVTQTPKHLITATGQRVTLRCSPRSGDLSVYWYQQSLDQGLQFLIQYYNGEERAKGNILERFSAQQFPDLHSELNLSSLELGDSALYFCASSPQGAGGNTEAFFGQGTRLTVV.

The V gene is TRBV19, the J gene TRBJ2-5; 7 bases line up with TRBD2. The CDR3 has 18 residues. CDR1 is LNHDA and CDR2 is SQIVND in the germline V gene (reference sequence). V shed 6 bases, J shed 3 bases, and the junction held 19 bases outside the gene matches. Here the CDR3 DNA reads TGTGCCAGTAGCCTAGGGGCCCCGACAGTGGCGGGGGAAGAGACCCAGTACTTC. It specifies CASSLGAPTVAGEETQYF.

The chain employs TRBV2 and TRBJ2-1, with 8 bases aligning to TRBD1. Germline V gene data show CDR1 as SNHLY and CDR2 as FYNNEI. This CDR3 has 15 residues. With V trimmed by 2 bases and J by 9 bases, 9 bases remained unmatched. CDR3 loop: CASSETGQGTSEQFF. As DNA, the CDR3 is TGTGCCAGCAGTGAAACAGGACAGGGTACGTCTGAGCAGTTCTTC.

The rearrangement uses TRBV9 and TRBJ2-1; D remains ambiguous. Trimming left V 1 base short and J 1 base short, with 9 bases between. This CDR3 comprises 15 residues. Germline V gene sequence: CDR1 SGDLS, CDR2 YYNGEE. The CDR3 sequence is CASSVYGSSYNEQFF. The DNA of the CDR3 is TGTGCCAGCAGCGTATACGGTTCTTCCTACAATGAGCAGTTCTTC.

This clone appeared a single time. The CDR3 nucleotides are TGTGCCAGTAGTCGGGACAGACAAGAGACCCAGTACTTC. Translating gives CASSRDRQETQYF. The rearrangement joins TRBV19 to TRBJ2-5; 7 bases are a match to TRBD1. V lost 5 bases to trimming and J lost 2 bases; unmatched junction nucleotides: 2. CDR3 length: 13 amino acids. CDR1 is LNHDA and CDR2 is SQIVND in the germline V gene (reference sequence). Variable domain in full (rest from reference TRBV19 and TRBJ2-5): DGGITQSPKYLFRKEGQNVTLSCEQNLNHDAMYWYRQDPGQGLRLIYYSQIVNDFQKGDIAEGYSVSREKKESFPLTVTSAQKNPTAFYLCASSRDRQETQYFGPGTRLLVL.

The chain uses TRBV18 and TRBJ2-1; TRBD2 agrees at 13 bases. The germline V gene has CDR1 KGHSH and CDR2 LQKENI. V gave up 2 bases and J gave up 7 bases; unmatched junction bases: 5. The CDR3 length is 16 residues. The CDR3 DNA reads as TGTGCCAGCTCACCAACCACGACTAGCGGGAGGAATGAGCAGTTCTTC. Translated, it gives CASSPTTTSGRNEQFF.

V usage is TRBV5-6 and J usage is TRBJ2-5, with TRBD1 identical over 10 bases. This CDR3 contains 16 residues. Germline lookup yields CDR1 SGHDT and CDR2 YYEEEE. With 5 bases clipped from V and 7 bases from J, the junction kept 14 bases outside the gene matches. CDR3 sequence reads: CASRFAWDRGYGTQYF. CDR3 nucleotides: TGTGCCAGCAGGTTTGCATGGGACAGGGGATACGGGACCCAGTACTTC.

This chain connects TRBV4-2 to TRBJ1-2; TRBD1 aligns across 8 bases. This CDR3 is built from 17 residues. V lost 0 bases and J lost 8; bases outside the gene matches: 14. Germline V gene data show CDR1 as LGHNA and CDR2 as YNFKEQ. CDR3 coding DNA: TGTGCCAGCAGCCAAGACCCGGGACAGGAGATCTATGGGGGCTACACCTTC. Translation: CASSQDPGQEIYGGYTF.